The text below deals with one T cell receptor beta chain. The germline V gene encodes CDR1 SEHNR and CDR2 FQNEAQ (reference sequence). The CDR3 totals 15 residues. The V end lost 5 bases, the J end lost 7 bases, and 15 bases lay between the germline ends. This record comes from a study of blood T cell repertoires in COVID-19. Libraries were prepared by immunoSEQ multiplex PCR; TCRdb keeps only in-frame clonotypes and omits some of them. The sample records about 190,000 clones, about 87% being singletons. The chain couples TRBV7-9 to TRBJ1-6, with D tentatively TRBD1 (6 bases). This clonotype originated in a man aged 35 to 55 with active or convalescent COVID-19. Sequenced material: peripheral blood. The CDR3 DNA reads TGTGCCAGCAGCCGTGCTCCGACAGGAAATTCACCCCTCCACTTT. This gives the protein CASSRAPTGNSPLHF. The full variable domain, in which reference TRBV7-9 and TRBJ1-6 provide the parts outside the CDR3, is DTGVSQNPRHKITKRGQNVTFRCDPISEHNRLYWYRQTLGQGPEFLTYFQNEAQLEKSRLLSDRFSAERPKGSFSTLEIQRTEQGDSAMYLCASSRAPTGNSPLHFGNGTRLTVT.